The 20 T cell receptor beta chains below come from one sample, sequenced in a study of prognosis after radiotherapy for stage I lung cancer. Genomic DNA yielded TCR beta CDR3, amplified by two-round multiplex PCR. Round-one PCR had primers specific to each TRBV and TRBJ gene. TCRdb independently ran MiXCR on the multiplex PCR reads; one entry per CDR3 protein. The sample has approximately 17,000 distinct CDR3 sequences; approximately 29% are singletons. Sequenced material: PBMCs, taken before or after stereotactic body radiation therapy (not recorded which). These receptors were obtained from a donor over 45 with non-small cell lung cancer.

In its sample, this clonotype was seen many times. Just one base apart from a much larger clone, this may be a read error. V usage is TRBV18 and J usage is TRBJ1-2; the match to TRBD1 covers 7 bases. The CDR3 is 12 residues long. Germline CDR1 KGHSH, CDR2 LQKENI. The CDR3 protein is CTSSPQGFGYTF. DNA for the CDR3: TGTACCAGCTCACCACAGGGGTTTGGCTACACCTTC.

Ten or more counts support this clonotype. This chain connects TRBV15 to TRBJ1-4, with 7 positions matching TRBD1. The germline V gene encodes CDR1 LNHNV and CDR2 YYDKDF (reference sequence). The CDR3 spans 14 residues. V shed 9 bases and J 4 bases; nucleotides not matched to a gene: 8. The CDR3 region has the DNA TGTGCCACGTCGAGGGGACAGCTTAATGAAAAACTGTTTTTT. Translating it yields CATSRGQLNEKLFF.

This clonotype is classed as medium-sized. The chain recombines TRBV20-1 with TRBJ2-2, with 9 bases fitting TRBD2. This CDR3 is 18 amino acids long. In germline, CDR1 is DFQATT, CDR2 SNEGSKA (reference sequence). With V trimmed by 8 bases and J by 0 bases, 16 bases remained unmatched. The CDR3 sequence is CSTQSPLAGISNTGELFF. The CDR3, as DNA: TGCAGTACCCAGAGCCCCCTAGCGGGAATTTCGAACACCGGGGAGCTGTTTTTT.

CDR3 DNA: TGTGCCAGCAGTTTGGTATTTCGTAATTCACCCCTCCACTTT. It specifies CASSLVFRNSPLHF. The chain has TRBV27 and TRBJ1-6, with no clear D. The CDR3 totals 14 residues. CDR1 MNHEY and CDR2 SMNVEV come from the germline V gene (reference sequence). Trimming left V 3 bases short and J 6 bases short, with 9 bases between.

This clonotype was observed many times. This chain links TRBV28 with TRBJ2-3; unclear D gene. The CDR3 runs 15 residues. CDR1 is MDHEN, CDR2 SYDVKM, per germline. Between the trimmed V and J ends, which lost 8 bases and 5 bases, there was a span of 20 bases. The CDR3 DNA reads as TGTGCCAGCTCTACGTCCGGGCGCCAAGGAGATACGCAGTATTTT. It yields the protein CASSTSGRQGDTQYF.

The table lists this clonotype with many counts. The rearrangement joins TRBV5-6 to TRBJ2-7, with 12 nucleotides matching TRBD2. V dropped 4 bases and J dropped 5; count of bases not matched to a gene: 10. This CDR3 spans 16 amino acids. Germline V gene sequence: CDR1 SGHDT, CDR2 YYEEEE. The CDR3 DNA reads TGTGCCAGCAGCGGATCGACTAGCGGGAGTGCGGACGAGCAGTACTTC. Translated, it gives CASSGSTSGSADEQYF.

Worth noting for this clonotype: One base away lies a much larger clone, so this may be a sequencing read error. The CDR3 bases are TGCAGCGTCAACCAGGGGCCCAATCGGCCCCAGCATTTT. Amino acids: CSVNQGPNRPQHF. This chain links TRBV29-1 with TRBJ1-5; a possible D gene is TRBD1 (6 bases). Germline CDR1 reads SQVTM; CDR2 reads ANQGSEA. CDR3 length equals 13 residues.

This clonotype rates as medium-sized. The rearrangement links TRBV5-1 to TRBJ1-1; 8 bases align to TRBD1. Germline V lookup: CDR1 SGHRS, CDR2 YFSETQ. J was trimmed by 5 bases and V by 4 bases; bases with no gene match: 13. CDR3 length equals 16 residues. In DNA form, the CDR3 reads TGCGCCAGCAGCCCCGACAGGGGATCTACCTGGACTGAAGCTTTCTTT. This encodes CASSPDRGSTWTEAFF.

Points on this clonotype: The junction does not match germline at one end; this may be a read error. This sequence joins TRBV6-1 and TRBJ2-7; 7 bases agree with TRBD1. The length of the CDR3 is 12 residues. Germline CDR1 reads MNHNS; CDR2 reads SASEGT. CDR3 loop: CASNDRVYDQYF. The CDR3 DNA reads TGTGCCAGCAACGACAGGGTTTACGATCAGTACTTC.

Ten or more counts support this clonotype. In DNA form, the CDR3 reads TGTGCCAGCAGCCAAGATCTACATTCGCTGTTCTTC. The encoded protein is CASSQDLHSLFF. The chain is built from TRBV4-2 and TRBJ2-1; no firm D call. The CDR3 loop spans 12 amino acids. The V and J ends lost 0 bases and 15 bases respectively, with 12 bases between them. The germline V gene has CDR1 LGHNA and CDR2 YNFKEQ.

This clonotype has a count of ten or more. This chain links TRBV10-3 with TRBJ2-1; 7 nucleotides line up with TRBD2. V dropped 4 bases and J dropped 5; count of bases not matched to a gene: 2. The CDR3 contains 13 residues. CDR1 is ENHRY and CDR2 is SYGVKD in the germline V gene. As DNA, the CDR3 is TGTGCCATCAGTGGACTAGCAGACAATGAGCAGTTCTTC. This gives the protein CAISGLADNEQFF.

This clonotype counts as medium-sized. This chain uses TRBV6-9 with TRBJ2-1; 11 nucleotides line up with TRBD2. The CDR3 is made up of 18 amino acids. CDR1 MNHGY and CDR2 SVAAGI come from the germline V gene. V lost 3 bases and J lost 4; bases outside the gene matches: 11. CDR3 in amino acids: CASSYRVIAGGPYNEQFF. The CDR3 DNA follows: TGTGCCAGCAGTTACAGGGTAATAGCGGGAGGGCCGTACAATGAGCAGTTCTTC.

In the case of this clonotype: The junction does not match germline at one end; this may be a read error. The rearrangement joins TRBV7-9 to TRBJ2-3, with TRBD2 identical over 7 bases. The CDR3 is 15 residues long. Per germline, CDR1 SEHNR and CDR2 FQNEAQ (reference sequence). Here the CDR3 DNA reads TGTGCTAGCAGCGCTGAACCAGGGAGGGGAGGTACGCAGTATTTT. It is translated as CASSAEPGRGGTQYF.

Remarks on this clonotype: This likely came from a read error, as a far larger clone is one base away. CDR3 in amino acids: CASSTGLPYDEQFF. DNA for the CDR3: TGTGCCAGCAGCACGGGACTGCCCTACGATGAGCAGTTCTTC. The chain has TRBV7-9 and TRBJ2-1; possibly TRBD2 for D (6 bases). CDR3 length: 14 amino acids. Germline-derived CDR1 and CDR2 are SEHNR and FQNEAQ (reference sequence).

This clonotype was seen ten or more times. The V call is TRBV27, the J call TRBJ2-7; TRBD2 aligns across 7 bases. From germline, CDR1 is MNHEY and CDR2 SMNVEV (reference sequence). V trimming: 7 bases; J trimming: 1 base; junction bases outside the gene matches: 4. CDR3 length equals 13 residues. CDR3: CASMRLASYEQYF. CDR3 nucleotides: TGTGCCAGCATGAGACTAGCATCCTACGAGCAGTACTTC.

This clonotype has at least ten counts. The chain recombines TRBV5-1 with TRBJ1-5; 10 nucleotides line up with TRBD1. This CDR3 is 14 amino acids long. Unmatched junction bases numbered 4, after V lost 4 bases and J lost 6 bases. Germline V gives CDR1 SGHRS, CDR2 YFSETQ. The chain's CDR3 is CASSETGGGQPQHF. CDR3 DNA sequence: TGCGCCAGCAGCGAGACAGGGGGCGGTCAGCCCCAGCATTTT.

This clonotype was seen repeatedly, ten times or more. The CDR3 DNA reads as TGTGCCAGCAAGAACTTTGGTCAAGAGACCCAGTACTTC. Its protein is CASKNFGQETQYF. This sequence joins TRBV12-3 or TRBV12-4 and TRBJ2-5; D is undetermined. The CDR3 runs 13 residues. The germline V and J ends were trimmed by 7 bases and 2 bases, with 11 bases remaining between them.

This clonotype was seen many times. The chain carries TRBV12-3 or TRBV12-4 and TRBJ2-3, with 8 bases lining up with TRBD2. The CDR3 extends over 15 amino acids. The trim removed 6 bases at V and 4 bases at J, leaving 9 bases unmatched. The CDR3 region is CASSPRSGSSDTQYF. The CDR3 coding sequence is TGTGCCAGCAGCCCCAGGAGCGGGAGTTCAGATACGCAGTATTTT.

This clonotype was counted a single time. A read error is the likely source, as a far larger clone sits one nucleotide away. CDR3 coding DNA: TGTGCCAGCAGTTCGACTAGCGGGGTCACAGATACGCAGTATTTT. Protein sequence: CASSSTSGVTDTQYF. This chain uses TRBV9 with TRBJ2-3; the match to TRBD2 covers 11 bases. CDR1 is SGDLS, CDR2 YYNGEE, per germline. This CDR3 comprises 15 residues. With 5 bases clipped from V and 2 bases from J, the junction kept 4 bases outside the gene matches.

This clonotype was seen at least ten times. The chain couples TRBV13 to TRBJ1-4; TRBD1 might be the D (5 bases). The CDR3 extends over 18 amino acids. Germline CDR1 and CDR2: PRHDT and FYEKMQ (reference sequence). Deletions cut 2 bases from V and 1 base from J, with 17 bases between. CDR3 DNA sequence: TGTGCCAGCAGCTTACGAGGAGGGGCGCGACTAACTAATGAAAAACTGTTTTTT. Its translation is CASSLRGGARLTNEKLFF.